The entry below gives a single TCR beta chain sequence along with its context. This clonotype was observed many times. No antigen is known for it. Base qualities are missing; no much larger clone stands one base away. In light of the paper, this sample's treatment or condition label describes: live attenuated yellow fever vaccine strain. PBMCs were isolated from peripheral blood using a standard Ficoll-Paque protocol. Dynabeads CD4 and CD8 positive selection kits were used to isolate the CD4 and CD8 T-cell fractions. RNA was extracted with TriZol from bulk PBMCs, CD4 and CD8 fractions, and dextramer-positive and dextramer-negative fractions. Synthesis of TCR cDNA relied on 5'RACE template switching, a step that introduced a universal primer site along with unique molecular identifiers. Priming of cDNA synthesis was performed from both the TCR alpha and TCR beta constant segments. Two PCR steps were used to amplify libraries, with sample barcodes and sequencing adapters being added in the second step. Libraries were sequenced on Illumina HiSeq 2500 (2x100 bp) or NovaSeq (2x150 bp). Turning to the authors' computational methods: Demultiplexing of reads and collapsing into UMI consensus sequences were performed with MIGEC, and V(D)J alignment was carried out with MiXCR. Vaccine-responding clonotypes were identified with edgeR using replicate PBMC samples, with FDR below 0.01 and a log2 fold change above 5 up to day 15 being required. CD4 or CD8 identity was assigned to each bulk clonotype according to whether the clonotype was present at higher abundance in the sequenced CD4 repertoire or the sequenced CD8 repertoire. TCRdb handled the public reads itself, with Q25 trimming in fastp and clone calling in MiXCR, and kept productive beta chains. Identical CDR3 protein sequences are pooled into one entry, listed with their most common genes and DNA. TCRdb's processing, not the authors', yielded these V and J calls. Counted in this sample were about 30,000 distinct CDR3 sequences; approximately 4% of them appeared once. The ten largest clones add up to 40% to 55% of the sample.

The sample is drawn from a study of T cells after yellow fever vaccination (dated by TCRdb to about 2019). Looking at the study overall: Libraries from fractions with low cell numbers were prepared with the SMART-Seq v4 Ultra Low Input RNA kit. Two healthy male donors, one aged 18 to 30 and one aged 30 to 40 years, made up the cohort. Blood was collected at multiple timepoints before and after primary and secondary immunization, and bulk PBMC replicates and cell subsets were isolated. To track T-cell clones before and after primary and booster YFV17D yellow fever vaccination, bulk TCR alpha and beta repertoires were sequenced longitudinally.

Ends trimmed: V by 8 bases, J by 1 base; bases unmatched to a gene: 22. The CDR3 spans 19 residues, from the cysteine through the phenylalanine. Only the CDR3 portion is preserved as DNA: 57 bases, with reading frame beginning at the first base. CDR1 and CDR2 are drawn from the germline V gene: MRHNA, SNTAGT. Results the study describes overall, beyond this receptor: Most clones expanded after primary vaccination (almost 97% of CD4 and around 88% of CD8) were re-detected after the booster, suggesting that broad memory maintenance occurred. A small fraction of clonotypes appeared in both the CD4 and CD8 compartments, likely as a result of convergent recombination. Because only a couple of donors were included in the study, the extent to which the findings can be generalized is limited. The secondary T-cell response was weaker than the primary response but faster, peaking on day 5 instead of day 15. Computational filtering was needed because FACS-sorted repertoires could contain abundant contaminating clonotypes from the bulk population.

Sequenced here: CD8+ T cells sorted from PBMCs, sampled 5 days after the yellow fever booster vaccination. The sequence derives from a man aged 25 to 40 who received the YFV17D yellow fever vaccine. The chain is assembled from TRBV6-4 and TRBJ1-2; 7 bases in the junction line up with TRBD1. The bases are TGTGCCAGCTATCCCCACCCAGCTCAACAGGGGACCTTTAACTATGGCTACACCTTC. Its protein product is CASYPHPAQQGTFNYGYTF.